This TCR beta chain appears in the sequencing data of a study of blood T cell repertoires in COVID-19. The CDR3 sequence is 16 residues long. V lost 0 bases and J lost 1, with 9 bases in between. From germline, CDR1 is MNHEY and CDR2 SVGAGI. Method: immunoSEQ multiplex PCR; TCRdb's copy keeps in-frame clones and lacks some. The sample holds some 120,000 clones, around nine tenths seen once. Sequenced sample: peripheral blood. The chain joins TRBV6-5 to TRBJ2-2; D call uncertain. The TCR originated in a man aged 45 to 65 with active COVID-19. As DNA, the CDR3 is TGTGCCAGCAGTTACTCGTCGACACAGAACACCGGGGAGCTGTTTTTT. Translation gives CASSYSSTQNTGELFF.